The entry below gives a single T cell receptor (beta chain) sequence along with its context. Its antigen is undetermined. The data are from a study of shared clonotypes between healthy human individuals. Study-wide findings and caveats: Sequencing depth was expected to influence donor clonotype sharing.

The data were produced by immunoSEQ multiplex PCR, yet TCRdb's version contains in-frame clones alone and is incomplete. The repertoire consists of hundreds of thousands of clones, with 85% to 95% occurring once and the leading ten covering over 0.09%. Germline CDR1 is SGHAT and CDR2 is FQNNGV. The CDR3 runs to 13 residues. V was cut by 7 bases and J by 2 bases, with 12 bases left in between. CD45RO-negative CD8 cells positively selected for CCR7 made up the naive population, which excluded terminally differentiated effector memory CD45RA+ cells. This chain uses TRBV11-2 with TRBJ2-7, with D unresolved. The sequence was collected from a woman aged 25 to 39 in good health. Sample: naive CD8+ T cells sorted from blood. The CDR3 is CASTPPTTYEQYF. The CDR3 region has the DNA TGTGCCAGCACTCCTCCCACCACCTACGAGCAGTACTTC.